This TCR beta chain comes out of a study of cytomegalovirus exposure and HLA in healthy donors. On the study more broadly: The roughly 120 validation repertoires used the same platform as the approximately 700 first-cohort repertoires (as reported by a later analysis). Whole-study results and caveats: As confirmed in vitro, three CMV-associated chains were specific for CMV antigens.

TCRdb's table, derived via immunoSEQ multiplex PCR, lists solely in-frame clones and lacks some. The sample yields about 360,000 clones, roughly 85% seen once. Comments on this clone: Antigen unknown.

The germline V gene encodes CDR1 SNHLY and CDR2 FYNNEI. This CDR3 contains 13 residues. The specimen was PBMCs. This TCR derives from a woman between 18 and 29 years old in good health and CMV-seronegative. The rearrangement uses TRBV2 and TRBJ1-1; 7 bases are shared with TRBD1. The CDR3 coding sequence is TGTGCAACGCAGGGGGACCTTGGCACTGAAGCTTTCTTT. Amino acids: CATQGDLGTEAFF.